The text below deals with one T cell receptor (beta chain). The antigen is unknown. This sample stems from a study of shared clonotypes between healthy human individuals. Study results and limitations: Generally, naive subsets (rather than memory subsets) showed larger estimated richness.

The run depth of the assay was deep. The authors split each subset's genomic DNA evenly across several immunoSEQ plates. The protocol was immunoSEQ multiplex PCR, while the TCRdb copy is restricted to in-frame clones and leaves out a portion. The data show a few million clones, under 95% seen once. This sequence was found in a man aged 18 to 29 in good health. Some clones in this sample may be carry-over from other donors' samples. The sample consisted of naive CD4+ T cells from PBMCs. Subset described: CD45RA+ positively selected.

CDR3 coding DNA: TGTGCCAGCAGCTTTGGGGACAGGGTAAATACGCAGTATTTT. This translates into CASSFGDRVNTQYF. This chain joins TRBV7-3 and TRBJ2-3; TRBD1 aligns across 9 bases. The V gene's germline CDR1 is SGHTA and CDR2 FQGTGA. This CDR3 region has 14 residues. Unmatched junction bases numbered 5, after V lost 3 bases and J lost 7 bases.